This T cell receptor (beta chain) was captured in a study of blood T cells in healthy people across ages. Then a second PCR, running roughly 6 to 12 cycles, was carried out with a sample-barcoded 5' primer and a J-beta primer mix. Via MiXCR, TCRdb re-called the 5' RACE reads, giving one row per CDR3 protein. The table records around 800,000 distinct CDR3 sequences, roughly 24% of them present only once. The same data also went into a second study, on T cells of mothers and their children.

Sequencing input: blood. The sequence was collected from a boy younger than 18 in good health.

CDR3 bases: TGCGCCAGCAGCTCGAGGGGGGCGGGGTACAATGAGCAGTTCTTC. It codes for CASSSRGAGYNEQFF. The chain has TRBV5-1 and TRBJ2-1; either TRBD1 or TRBD2 may supply D (6 bases each). Trimming stripped 3 bases from V and 4 bases from J, with 14 bases between. From germline, CDR1 is SGHRS and CDR2 YFSETQ. CDR3 length: 15 amino acids.